This T cell receptor (beta chain) was captured in a study of cytomegalovirus exposure and HLA in healthy donors listed by TCRdb under 2017. Study-level background: The roughly 670 repertoires of the first cohort and the 110 or so validation repertoires were produced on the same platform, according to a later analysis. The study aimed to test whether signatures of past pathogen exposure could be identified by cataloging public T cell receptors. A separate validation cohort of more than 100 different subjects was used in addition to the roughly 670-subject first cohort. To predict cytomegalovirus infection status, the study combined high-throughput TCR immunosequencing, statistical association of individual TCRs with disease status, and machine learning.

Trimming removed 5 bases from V and 3 bases from J; the gene matches leave 5 bases unexplained. The CDR3 goes from the cysteine to the phenylalanine over 14 residues. Of the read, only the CDR3 DNA is kept; its 42 bases are in frame from base 1. In the germline V gene (reference sequence), CDR1 corresponds to LNHDA and CDR2 to SQIVND. To prepare the library, the immunoSEQ multiplex PCR assay was applied. The published analysis was carried out like this. A statistical classification framework was developed to diagnose cytomegalovirus status using the catalog of TCR beta chain sequences. TCRdb carries this immuneACCESS record with in-frame sequences only. Its versions omit some clonotypes, under half of them owing to an unresolved V gene in the studies checked, with the rest unexplained. Clonal size and the V and J genes are those of that table, whereas D and trimming came from the DNA. The sample contains 60,000 to 90,000 clones, approximately 94% of them found a single time. The top ten clonotypes cover about 0.63% of the sample.

General study outcomes and caveats: Of the cluster scores, roughly 95% were above 0 in a later analysis, which found that TCRs clustered in the first cohort also tended to co-occur in the 120 validation repertoires. All 120 or so repertoires were used to score co-occurrence in the validation cohort in a later analysis, because that analysis had no HLA typing for the cohort. In vitro tests confirmed that a few of the cytomegalovirus-associated TCR beta chains recognize cytomegalovirus antigens. Across donors, most TCR sequences were observed very rarely, whereas some public TCRs were present in many individuals. The authors suggested that the approach could potentially be extended to other disease states and immunological phenotypes. The study listed 164 TCR beta chains as associated with cytomegalovirus. The classifier was reported to diagnose cytomegalovirus status with high specificity and sensitivity in both the original cohort and the validation cohort.

Of note for this clone: Its antigen is currently not known. No much larger clonotype is one base removed from it; base qualities were not supplied.

Donors formed part of the validation cohort, which comprised about 120 subjects and was distinct from the first cohort of 690 or so subjects. The sequenced sample consisted of PBMCs. This clonotype was obtained from a woman aged 18-30 years in good health and CMV-seronegative. Here the chain combines TRBV19 and TRBJ2-7; 9 middle bases align to TRBD1. The DNA sequence is TGTGCCAGTAGTCCTCCGGGACAGGGCTACGAGCAGTACTTC. Its protein is CASSPPGQGYEQYF.